The 27 T cell receptor beta chains listed next were all sequenced from one sample in a study of blood T cells in healthy people across ages. Next came a second PCR, run for about 7 to 12 cycles, which used a sample-barcoded 5' primer along with a J-beta primer mix. MiXCR, applied by TCRdb to the 5' RACE reads, yields one record per CDR3 protein. The table lists around 1,900,000 distinct CDR3 sequences, about two fifths of them singletons, with roughly 23% in the top ten. Sequencing used blood. The receptors originated from a human donor in good health.

This clonotype was seen more than once but under ten times. This CDR3 is CASSFSQAGSLFYGYTF. The CDR3 nucleotides read TGTGCCAGCAGTTTTTCCCAAGCCGGGTCCCTATTTTATGGCTACACCTTC. The rearrangement links TRBV27 to TRBJ1-2; D uncertain. V lost 3 bases and J lost 5, with 22 bases in between. The length of the CDR3 is 17 residues. Germline CDR1 is MNHEY and CDR2 is SMNVEV (reference sequence).

This clonotype has more than one count but fewer than ten. This chain joins TRBV20-1 and TRBJ2-7; no clear D. Germline V gene lookup returns CDR1 DFQATT and CDR2 SNEGSKA (reference sequence). The CDR3 has 11 residues. V lost 1 base, J lost 3 bases, and 4 bases lay in between. CDR3 amino acids: CSARGHYEQYF. CDR3 bases: TGCAGTGCTAGAGGTCACTACGAGCAGTACTTC.

The chain employs TRBV12-3 or TRBV12-4 and TRBJ1-1; no definite D call. This CDR3 contains 13 residues. Between the trimmed V and J ends, which lost 3 bases and 6 bases, there was a span of 11 bases. The CDR3 here is CASSFREVAEAFF. The CDR3 DNA reads TGTGCCAGCAGTTTTCGGGAGGTTGCTGAAGCTTTCTTT.

The V and J genes are TRBV5-1 and TRBJ1-6, with TRBD1 identical over 7 bases. V lost 0 bases, J lost 7 bases, and 4 bases stayed unmatched. Per the germline V gene, CDR1 is SGHRS and CDR2 is YFSETQ. The length of the CDR3 is 15 residues. This CDR3 reads CASSLEQGSNSPLHF. DNA of the CDR3: TGCGCCAGCAGCTTGGAACAGGGGAGCAATTCACCCCTCCACTTT.

With respect to this clonotype: A single base separates this from a much larger clone, so it may be a read error. CDR3 loop: CASSVTNTGELFF. The DNA for the CDR3 is TGTGCCAGCAGCGTAACGAACACCGGGGAGCTGTTTTTT. The V and J genes are TRBV9 and TRBJ2-2; D is undetermined. CDR1 is SGDLS and CDR2 is YYNGEE in the germline V gene. The length of the CDR3 is 13 residues. Trimming removed 1 base from V and 0 bases from J, with 1 base in between.

The chain recombines TRBV11-2 with TRBJ2-4, with unresolved D. The end of the DNA fits TRBJ2-7 better, so the J call may be wrong. CDR3 length equals 12 residues. CDR1 is SGHAT and CDR2 is FQNNGV in the germline V gene. CDR3 DNA: TGTGCCAGCAGCTGGGAAAACTACGAGCAGTACTTC. It encodes CASSWENYEQYF.

This clonotype was found a few times. The chain has TRBV4-2 and TRBJ2-7; maybe TRBD1 (5 bases). Trimming stripped 1 base from V and 3 bases from J, with 16 bases between. CDR3 length: 16 amino acids. Germline V lookup: CDR1 LGHNA, CDR2 YNFKEQ. CDR3 loop: CASSQVGAQGDYEQYF. The CDR3 DNA follows: TGTGCCAGCAGCCAAGTAGGGGCCCAAGGGGACTACGAGCAGTACTTC.

This clonotype was seen only a few times. The rearrangement links TRBV30 to TRBJ1-5; no firm D call. Germline V gives CDR1 GTSNPN, CDR2 SVGIG (reference sequence). The CDR3 contains 13 residues. Trimming stripped 2 bases from V and 0 bases from J, with 5 bases between. This chain's CDR3 is CAWSIYSNQPQHF. CDR3 DNA sequence: TGTGCCTGGAGTATATATAGCAATCAGCCCCAGCATTTT.

This clonotype came up a few times. The rearrangement joins TRBV12-5 to TRBJ2-3, with TRBD2 matching 7 bases. Germline assignment: CDR1 LGHNT and CDR2 FRNRAP. The junction had 2 bases not matched to a gene; V was cut back by 2 bases and J by 0 bases. The CDR3 is made up of 15 amino acids. The CDR3 nucleotides are TGTGCTAGTGGTTTGCTCGGGGGGAGCACAGATACGCAGTATTTT. It translates to CASGLLGGSTDTQYF.

This clonotype was seen a single time. J is TRBJ1-6 and V is TRBV28, with TRBD1 as a possible D gene (5 bases). This CDR3 contains 15 residues. Germline V gene sequence: CDR1 MDHEN, CDR2 SYDVKM. Trimming pared 2 bases from V and 11 bases from J, leaving 16 bases between. The CDR3 spells CASSLQGVVVTPLHF. The DNA for the CDR3 is TGTGCCAGCAGTTTACAGGGTGTGGTGGTTACACCCCTCCACTTT. Full variable domain (rest looked up from reference TRBV28 and TRBJ1-6): DVKVTQSSRYLVKRTGEKVFLECVQDMDHENMFWYRQDPGLGLRLIYFSYDVKMKEKGDIPEGYSVSREKKERFSLILESASTNQTSMYLCASSLQGVVVTPLHFGNGTRLTVT.

There are a few counts of this clonotype. The chain employs TRBV5-1 and TRBJ2-5; 13 nucleotides agree with TRBD2. The trim removed 4 bases at V and 2 bases at J, leaving 5 bases unmatched. Germline V gene sequence: CDR1 SGHRS, CDR2 YFSETQ. The CDR3 totals 16 residues. Written as DNA, the CDR3 is TGCGCCAGCAGCACCGGACTAGCGGGGGTTCAAGAGACCCAGTACTTC. Protein sequence: CASSTGLAGVQETQYF.

This chain joins TRBV12-3 or TRBV12-4 and TRBJ1-2; 7 nucleotides align to TRBD1. V was pared by 6 bases and J by 6 bases, with 13 bases of the junction left unmatched. The CDR3 is 15 residues long. The CDR3 protein is CASSTNQNDRDGYTF. CDR3 nucleotides: TGTGCCAGCAGCACCAATCAAAACGACAGGGATGGCTACACCTTC.

The chain links TRBV20-1 to TRBJ1-6; D uncertain. CDR1 and CDR2 (germline): DFQATT, SNEGSKA (reference sequence). CDR3 length: 13 residues. Trimming stripped 4 bases from V and 12 bases from J, with 16 bases between. The CDR3 bases are TGCAGTGCTAAGGGAAGGGAGCCGAAACCCCTCCACTTT. Its translation: CSAKGREPKPLHF.

This clonotype turned up a few times. This rearrangement joins TRBV7-6 to TRBJ2-7; TRBD2 agrees at 7 bases. CDR1 and CDR2 (germline): SGHVS, FNYEAQ. The CDR3 runs 15 residues. With V trimmed by 5 bases and J by 5 bases, 12 bases remained unmatched. CDR3 amino acids: CASSPWIGGVHEQYF. DNA for the CDR3: TGTGCCAGCAGCCCCTGGATTGGGGGGGTCCACGAGCAGTACTTC. Full variable domain (outside the CDR3, taken from reference TRBV7-6 and TRBJ2-7): GAGVSQSPRYKVTKRGQDVALRCDPISGHVSLYWYRQALGQGPEFLTYFNYEAQQDKSGLPNDRFSAERPEGSISTLTIQRTEQRDSAMYRCASSPWIGGVHEQYFGPGTRLTVT.

J is TRBJ2-6 and V is TRBV25-1, with 7 positions matching TRBD2. The V segment lost 4 bases and the J segment 0 bases; nucleotides outside the gene matches: 3. The CDR3 loop spans 16 amino acids. Germline V gene data show CDR1 as MGHDK and CDR2 as SYGVNS. CDR3: CASSGAGSSGANVLTF. CDR3 DNA: TGTGCCAGCAGTGGAGCGGGGAGCTCTGGGGCCAACGTCCTGACTTTC.

This clonotype was seen more than once but under ten times. The rearrangement uses TRBV6-2 or TRBV6-3 and TRBJ2-7, with D tentatively TRBD2 (5 bases). The J call may be wrong; the DNA end is better matched by TRBJ2-5. CDR1 and CDR2 (germline): MNHEY, SVGEGT. The CDR3 runs 13 residues. CDR3 sequence (DNA): TGTGCCAGCAGTTACCGGGGAATAGAGACCCAGTACTTC. Encoded protein: CASSYRGIETQYF.

This clonotype was counted a few times. The genes are TRBV12-3 or TRBV12-4 and TRBJ2-1; tentatively, D is TRBD2 (6 bases). V was trimmed by 6 bases and J by 8 bases, leaving 17 bases between them. The CDR3 is made up of 14 amino acids. The CDR3 region is CASSTDTSNHEQFF. The CDR3 DNA follows: TGTGCCAGCAGCACCGATACTAGCAACCATGAGCAGTTCTTC.

The V and J genes are TRBV4-1 and TRBJ2-3; TRBD1 or TRBD2 may be the D gene (5 bases each). This CDR3 is 14 amino acids long. Germline CDR1 MGHRA, CDR2 YSYEKL. Trimming pared 4 bases from V and 4 bases from J, leaving 12 bases between. The CDR3 sequence: CASSRSRDADTQYF. CDR3 in DNA: TGCGCCAGCAGCCGATCCCGGGACGCAGATACGCAGTATTTT.

The V gene is TRBV5-1, the J gene TRBJ2-2; D is possibly TRBD1 (5 bases). Trimming left V 1 base short and J 8 bases short, with 15 bases between. Germline CDR1 is SGHRS and CDR2 is YFSETQ. The CDR3 spans 15 residues. The CDR3 DNA is TGCGCCAGCAGCTTGCAGGGCCGAGAGATGGGGGAGCTGTTTTTT. Its translation: CASSLQGREMGELFF.

The rearrangement joins TRBV7-2 to TRBJ2-4; D is possibly TRBD2 (6 bases). The J call may be incorrect, as the DNA end agrees better with TRBJ2-5. Looked up from germline, CDR1 is SGHTA and CDR2 is FQGNSA. CDR3 length equals 14 residues. The CDR3 is CASSPGLAFETQYF. CDR3 nucleotide sequence: TGTGCCAGCAGCCCGGGACTTGCGTTCGAGACCCAGTACTTC.

The chain is built from TRBV7-2 and TRBJ1-2; no reliable D call. Trimming removed 0 bases at V and 1 base at J, with 12 bases between. The CDR3 sequence is 16 residues long. CDR1 and CDR2 from the germline V gene are SGHTA and FQGNSA. CDR3 amino acids: CASSLASGRGNYGYTF. The CDR3, as DNA: TGTGCCAGCAGCTTAGCTTCTGGGCGGGGTAACTATGGCTACACCTTC. The entire variable domain, with the rest obtained from reference TRBV7-2 and TRBJ1-2, is as follows: GAGVSQSPSNKVTEKGKDVELRCDPISGHTALYWYRQSLGQGLEFLIYFQGNSAPDKSGLPSDRFSAERTGGSVSTLTIQRTQQEDSAVYLCASSLASGRGNYGYTFGSGTRLTVV.

This clonotype has just a few counts. The gene calls are TRBV12-3 or TRBV12-4 and TRBJ2-3; no clear D. Deletions cut 6 bases from V and 0 bases from J, with 7 bases between. The CDR3 is 13 residues long. The CDR3: CASRVPSTDTQYF. In DNA form, the CDR3 reads TGTGCCAGCAGAGTCCCTAGCACAGATACGCAGTATTTT.

This sequence joins TRBV12-3 or TRBV12-4 and TRBJ1-2; the match to TRBD1 covers 7 bases. This CDR3 comprises 16 residues. Trimming cost V 7 bases and J 0 bases; bases outside gene matches: 11. In DNA form, the CDR3 reads TGTGCCAGCATCCTCCGAGGGGGCACCCCTAACTATGGCTACACCTTC. Amino acid sequence: CASILRGGTPNYGYTF.

The chain couples TRBV11-2 to TRBJ2-3; D gene unclear. Germline V lookup: CDR1 SGHAT, CDR2 FQNNGV. Trimming pared 3 bases from V and 4 bases from J, leaving 11 bases between. The CDR3 loop spans 14 amino acids. CDR3 amino acids: CASSFSRIADTQYF. CDR3 nucleotides: TGTGCCAGCAGCTTTTCCAGGATCGCAGATACGCAGTATTTT.

This clonotype came up a few times. A read error may account for a junction end that differs from germline. This chain links TRBV9 with TRBJ1-3; 8 bases agree with TRBD1. CDR3 length: 16 amino acids. Germline CDR1 SGDLS, CDR2 YYNGEE. CDR3 sequence: CASSLGQVLSGNAIYF. For the CDR3, the DNA is TGTGCCAGCAGCCTGGGACAGGTGCTCTCTGGAAACGCCATATATTTT. Full variable domain (rest looked up from reference TRBV9 and TRBJ1-3): DSGVTQTPKHLITATGQRVTLRCSPRSGDLSVYWYQQSLDQGLQFLIQYYNGEERAKGNILERFSAQQFPDLHSELNLSSLELGDSALYFCASSLGQVLSGNAIYFGEGSWLTVV.

V is TRBV24-1 and J is TRBJ2-4, with D possibly matching TRBD2 (5 bases). In germline, CDR1 is KGHDR, CDR2 SFDVKD. The germline V and J ends were trimmed by 3 bases and 13 bases, with 18 bases remaining between them. The CDR3 runs to 14 residues. CDR3 sequence reads: CATSDSTTMNEQYF. CDR3 DNA sequence: TGTGCCACCAGTGATAGTACGACTATGAATGAGCAGTACTTC.

The gene calls are TRBV3-1 and TRBJ2-7, with 7 bases lining up with TRBD1. Per germline, CDR1 LGHDT and CDR2 YNNKEL (reference sequence). The CDR3 covers 14 residues. J gave up 3 bases and V 4 bases, and 6 bases lay outside the gene matches. The CDR3 loop reads CASSPGGFFYEQYF. CDR3 in DNA: TGTGCCAGCAGCCCAGGGGGATTCTTCTACGAGCAGTACTTC.